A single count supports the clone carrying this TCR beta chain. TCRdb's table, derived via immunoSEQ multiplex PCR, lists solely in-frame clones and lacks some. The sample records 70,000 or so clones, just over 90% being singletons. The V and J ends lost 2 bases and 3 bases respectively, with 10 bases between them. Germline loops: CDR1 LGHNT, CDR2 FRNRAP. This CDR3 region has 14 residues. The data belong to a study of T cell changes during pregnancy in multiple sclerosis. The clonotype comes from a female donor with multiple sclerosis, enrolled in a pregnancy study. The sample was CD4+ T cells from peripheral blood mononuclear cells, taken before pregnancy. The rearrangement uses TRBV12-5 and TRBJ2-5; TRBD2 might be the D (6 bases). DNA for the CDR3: TGTGCTAGTGGTTTGACCGGGGGTAAAGAGACCCAGTACTTC. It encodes CASGLTGGKETQYF.